Presented here are 3 T cell receptor beta chains from one specimen sequenced in a study of T cells in Graves' hyperthyroidism and ophthalmopathy. The source material, RNA transcripts, was used to amplify TCR beta CDR3 regions. Initially, a first-round RT-PCR of the TCR CDR3 employed the HTBI primer set. MiXCR, applied by TCRdb to the multiplex PCR reads, yields one record per CDR3 protein. The repertoire holds a few hundred thousand distinct CDR3 sequences, with 46% as singletons. Input material: peripheral blood or thyroid tissue (not recorded which). The origin of the receptors is an adult woman with Graves' disease, either hyperthyroidism or ophthalmopathy (not recorded which).

The CDR3 sequence is CASSAGSMNTEAFF. CDR3 DNA: TGTGCCAGCAGCGCGGGGAGCATGAACACTGAAGCTTTCTTT. V usage is TRBV5-6 and J usage is TRBJ1-1; no definite D call. The germline CDR1 and CDR2 sequences are SGHDT and YYEEEE. V was shortened by 4 bases and J by 0 bases, with 10 bases between the two germline ends. The CDR3 is made up of 14 amino acids.

The chain is built from TRBV7-9 and TRBJ1-1, with 8 positions matching TRBD1. After removal of 5 bases from V and 10 bases from J, the junction contained 6 bases not matched to a gene. This CDR3 spans 12 amino acids. Germline CDR1 SEHNR, CDR2 FQNEAQ (reference sequence). The CDR3 bases are TGTGCCAGCAGCATCAGACAGGGGCTAGCTTTCTTT. Translated: CASSIRQGLAFF. The full variable domain, rest sourced from reference TRBV7-9 and TRBJ1-1, is DTGVSQNPRHKITKRGQNVTFRCDPISEHNRLYWYRQTLGQGPEFLTYFQNEAQLEKSRLLSDRFSAERPKGSFSTLEIQRTEQGDSAMYLCASSIRQGLAFFGQGTRLTVV.

The CDR3: CASSPPGHPYSNQPQHF. CDR3 bases: TGTGCCAGCAGCCCCCCGGGACATCCTTATAGCAATCAGCCCCAGCATTTT. The rearrangement uses TRBV16 and TRBJ1-5, with D possibly being TRBD1 (6 bases). CDR3 size: 17 residues. With 4 bases removed from V and 0 bases from J, the gap between germline ends came to 16 bases. Germline V gene lookup returns CDR1 KGHSY and CDR2 FQNENV.